A single T cell receptor (beta chain) is shown here with its context. The CDR3 has 14 residues. Germline CDR1 is KGHDR and CDR2 is SFDVKD. The trim removed 10 bases at V and 1 base at J, leaving 5 bases unmatched. Original analysis: Cell counts per sample came from amplifying reference gene primers. Produced via immunoSEQ multiplex PCR; TCRdb's table is partial and in-frame only. Clone size and the V and J calls come from that table; the DNA yielded D and trimming. The repertoire holds 55,000 to 65,000 clones, just over 85% seen once, with 4% to 5.5% in the top ten. This sample was taken from a study of blood T cell repertoires in COVID-19. Study information: Italy, Spain and the United States were the sources of the convalescent and acute COVID-19 samples. Sample material is recorded as cDNA or gDNA derived from T cells, B-cell-depleted T cells, or PBMCs.

The chain couples TRBV24-1 to TRBJ2-2; 7 nucleotides match TRBD1. The TCR sequence derives from a man in his 60s with acute or convalescent COVID-19. Sequenced material: peripheral blood. The CDR3 coding sequence is TGTGCCACTGGGGGACAGCTGAACACCGGGGAGCTGTTTTTT. Protein: CATGGQLNTGELFF.